This record concerns one T cell receptor (beta chain) sequence. TCRdb used MiXCR to call clones anew from the PCR reads. The table records around 25,000 clones, roughly 24% of them present only once. This entry belongs to a study of metastatic and nonmetastatic thyroid tumors. Study as a whole: Comparative analysis of repertoires was undertaken across blood and tumor or nodule tissue obtained from malignant and benign thyroid patients.

Germline loops: CDR1 SGDLS, CDR2 YYNGEE. With 5 bases removed from V and 7 bases from J, the gap between germline ends came to 12 bases. The CDR3 extends over 12 amino acids. Thyroid surgery was performed in patients who had received no treatment beforehand. The source of this sequence is a female donor with papillary thyroid cancer or a benign thyroid nodule (not recorded which). Some clones in this sample may be carry-over from other donors' samples. This sequence joins TRBV9 and TRBJ1-2; D remains ambiguous. The material sequenced was blood. The CDR3 region has the DNA TGTGCCAGCAGATCTGTGGTGAGTGGCTACACCTTC. This gives the protein CASRSVVSGYTF.